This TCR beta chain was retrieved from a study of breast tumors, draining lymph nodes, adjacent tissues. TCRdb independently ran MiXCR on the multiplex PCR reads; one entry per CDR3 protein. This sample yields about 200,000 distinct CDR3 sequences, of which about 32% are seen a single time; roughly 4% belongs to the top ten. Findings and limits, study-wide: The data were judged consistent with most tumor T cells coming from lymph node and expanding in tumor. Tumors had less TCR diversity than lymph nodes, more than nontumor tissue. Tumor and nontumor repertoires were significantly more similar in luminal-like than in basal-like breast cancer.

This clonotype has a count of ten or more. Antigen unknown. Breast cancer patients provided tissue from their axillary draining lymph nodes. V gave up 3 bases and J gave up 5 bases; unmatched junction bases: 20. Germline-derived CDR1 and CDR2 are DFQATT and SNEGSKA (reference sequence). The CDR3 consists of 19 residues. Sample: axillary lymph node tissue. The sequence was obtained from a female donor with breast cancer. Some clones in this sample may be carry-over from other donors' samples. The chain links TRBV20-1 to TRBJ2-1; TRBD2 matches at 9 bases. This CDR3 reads CSASGASGAGFRVDNEQFF. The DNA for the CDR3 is TGCAGTGCTAGCGGAGCTAGCGGGGCTGGCTTTAGGGTGGACAATGAGCAGTTCTTC.